Listed here are 31 T cell receptor beta chains from one sample, sequenced in a study of T cells in Graves' hyperthyroidism and ophthalmopathy. RNA transcripts yielded amplified TCR beta CDR3 regions. The HTBI primer set was used in a first-round RT-PCR of the TCR CDR3. TCRdb recomputed calls from the multiplex PCR reads with MiXCR, one row per CDR3 protein. Among fewer than 650,000 distinct CDR3 sequences listed, approximately 48% were seen once. The sample consisted of peripheral blood or thyroid tissue (not recorded which). The receptors derive from an adult woman with Graves' disease, either hyperthyroidism or ophthalmopathy (not recorded which).

This chain joins TRBV12-3 or TRBV12-4 and TRBJ1-1; perhaps TRBD1 as D (5 bases). This CDR3 comprises 13 residues. The germline V and J ends were trimmed by 4 bases and 3 bases, with 9 bases remaining between them. The CDR3 loop reads CASSYPGHTEAFF. The CDR3 DNA is TGTGCCAGCAGTTACCCGGGGCACACTGAAGCTTTCTTT.

The V gene is TRBV29-1, the J gene TRBJ2-7; TRBD2 matches at 8 bases. The length of the CDR3 is 14 residues. Germline V gene data show CDR1 as SQVTM and CDR2 as ANQGSEA. The CDR3 is CSTSAGEASYEQYF. CDR3 sequence (DNA): TGCAGTACGTCAGCGGGAGAAGCTTCCTACGAGCAGTACTTC.

This clonotype was recorded many times. The V and J genes are TRBV20-1 and TRBJ1-2, with 9 bases lining up with TRBD1. The CDR3 has 13 residues. V dropped 6 bases and J dropped 6; count of bases not matched to a gene: 8. The germline V gene encodes CDR1 DFQATT and CDR2 SNEGSKA (reference sequence). CDR3 in DNA: TGCAGTGCGGCCACAACAGGGGGCAATGGCTACACCTTC. It encodes CSAATTGGNGYTF.

This clonotype was counted at least ten times. The chain carries TRBV2 and TRBJ1-5; 8 positions agree with TRBD1. Germline V gene sequence: CDR1 SNHLY, CDR2 FYNNEI. This CDR3 contains 14 residues. The junction had 4 bases not matched to a gene; V was cut back by 3 bases and J by 6 bases. CDR3 bases: TGTGCCAGCAGTGACACAGGGGGAGGTCAGCCCCAGCATTTT. This codes for CASSDTGGGQPQHF.

This clonotype was detected ten times or more. V and J are TRBV7-8 and TRBJ2-7; D may be TRBD2 (6 bases). From germline, CDR1 is SGHVS and CDR2 FQNEAQ. V lost 4 bases to trimming and J lost 4 bases, with 11 bases between them. The CDR3 sequence is 13 residues long. The CDR3 reads CASSYAREYEQYF. CDR3 coding DNA: TGTGCCAGCAGCTATGCACGGGAGTACGAGCAGTACTTC.

A word on this clonotype: At one of its ends the junction is not consistent with the germline gene, which may arise from a read error. V is TRBV12-3 or TRBV12-4 and J is TRBJ2-6; D perhaps matches TRBD1 (6 bases). The CDR3 totals 12 residues. As DNA, the CDR3 is TGTGCCAGCAATGCAGGGGACAACGTCCTGACTTTC. It codes for CASNAGDNVLTF.

This clonotype has a count of ten or more. The chain uses TRBV2 and TRBJ2-5; D not certain. The V end lost 2 bases, the J end lost 9 bases, and 7 bases lay between the germline ends. CDR1 and CDR2 from the germline V gene are SNHLY and FYNNEI. The CDR3 runs 11 residues. The chain's CDR3 is CASSERSSQYF. The CDR3 DNA is TGTGCCAGCAGTGAACGGAGTTCCCAGTACTTC.

This chain joins TRBV10-3 and TRBJ2-1, with TRBD2 as a possible D gene (6 bases). The germline V gene encodes CDR1 ENHRY and CDR2 SYGVKD. The CDR3 has 17 amino acids. V lost 8 bases and J 4 bases, leaving 24 bases between the germline ends. DNA of the CDR3: TGTGCCATCGGCCAGACTAGGTCCACTTCGACATACAATGAGCAGTTCTTC. It specifies CAIGQTRSTSTYNEQFF.

There are a few counts of this clonotype. J is TRBJ1-6 and V is TRBV2; D gene uncertain. Per germline, CDR1 SNHLY and CDR2 FYNNEI. The CDR3 is 14 residues long. With 5 bases removed from V and 10 bases from J, the gap between germline ends came to 15 bases. CDR3 sequence: CASSLGGPWSPLHF. The CDR3 bases are TGTGCCAGCAGTTTGGGCGGACCTTGGTCACCCCTCCACTTT.

This clonotype was picked up many times. The rearrangement links TRBV7-2 to TRBJ2-2, with D unclear. The CDR3 totals 15 residues. Trimming cost V 2 bases and J 0 bases, with 7 bases left between them. CDR1 and CDR2 (germline): SGHTA, FQGNSA. The CDR3 loop reads CASSLQVANTGELFF. The CDR3 DNA sequence: TGTGCCAGCAGCTTACAGGTCGCGAACACCGGGGAGCTGTTTTTT.

This clonotype has at least ten counts. V is TRBV5-1 and J is TRBJ2-7; D remains ambiguous. CDR3 length: 11 residues. The germline gives CDR1 SGHRS, CDR2 YFSETQ. The V and J ends lost 2 bases and 2 bases respectively, with 2 bases between them. CDR3 region: CASSFAYEQYF. The CDR3 region has the DNA TGCGCCAGCAGCTTCGCCTACGAGCAGTACTTC.

The V and J genes are TRBV6-6 and TRBJ2-7, with D perhaps being TRBD1 or TRBD2 (7 bases each). Germline V lookup: CDR1 MNHNY, CDR2 SVGAGI (reference sequence). V was trimmed by 6 bases and J by 4 bases, leaving 25 bases between them. The CDR3 is made up of 17 amino acids. The DNA of the CDR3 is TGTGCCAGCAGCTGGTTGATCCGACAGGGAGGGGCGTACGAGCAGTACTTC. It yields the protein CASSWLIRQGGAYEQYF.

The chain has TRBV10-3 and TRBJ1-5; 7 bases align to TRBD1. The V gene end was trimmed by 6 bases and the J gene end by 14 bases; junction bases not matched to a gene: 4. CDR1 ENHRY and CDR2 SYGVKD come from the germline V gene. The CDR3 runs to 10 residues. CDR3 region: CAISRGSEHF. The CDR3 DNA is TGTGCCATCAGCAGGGGGTCCGAGCATTTT.

The chain is built from TRBV18 and TRBJ2-5; 7 bases match TRBD2. Trimming cost V 3 bases and J 7 bases; bases outside gene matches: 5. Germline V gene data show CDR1 as KGHSH and CDR2 as LQKENI. The CDR3 is 13 residues long. The CDR3 coding sequence is TGTGCCAGCTCACCTCAGCGGGATGGGACCCAGTACTTC. As protein: CASSPQRDGTQYF.

This clonotype was seen ten or more times. The V and J genes are TRBV9 and TRBJ1-3; 11 nucleotides match TRBD1. The CDR3 sequence is 15 residues long. J gave up 2 bases and V 4 bases, and 2 bases lay outside the gene matches. Germline V gene lookup returns CDR1 SGDLS and CDR2 YYNGEE. The CDR3 nucleotides are TGTGCCAGCAGCCCGGGACAGGGGGCTGGAAACACCATATATTTT. This encodes CASSPGQGAGNTIYF.

The genes are TRBV28 and TRBJ1-5; TRBD1 matches 9 bases. The V gene's germline CDR1 is MDHEN and CDR2 SYDVKM. CDR3 length: 19 residues. V lost 5 bases, J lost 0 bases, and 14 bases stayed unmatched. CDR3 sequence reads: CASSTMRWDRDYSNQPQHF. The CDR3 DNA reads as TGTGCCAGCAGTACAATGAGGTGGGACAGGGATTATAGCAATCAGCCCCAGCATTTT. Supplemented by reference TRBV28 and TRBJ1-5, the full variable domain reads DVKVTQSSRYLVKRTGEKVFLECVQDMDHENMFWYRQDPGLGLRLIYFSYDVKMKEKGDIPEGYSVSREKKERFSLILESASTNQTSMYLCASSTMRWDRDYSNQPQHFGDGTRLSIL.

This clonotype was recorded at least ten times. The V and J genes are TRBV2 and TRBJ1-2; D not resolved. V lost 8 bases, J lost 7 bases, and 8 bases lay in between. Per germline, CDR1 SNHLY and CDR2 FYNNEI. The CDR3 runs to 10 residues. The CDR3 protein is CASGKSGYTF. In DNA, the CDR3 is TGTGCCAGCGGCAAGTCTGGCTACACCTTC.

V is TRBV29-1 and J is TRBJ2-5, with no clear D. This CDR3 has 10 residues. CDR1 and CDR2 from the germline V gene are SQVTM and ANQGSEA. The V gene lost 6 bases and the J gene lost 5 bases, with 7 bases spanning the gap. The CDR3 is CSVPAETQYF. CDR3 coding DNA: TGCAGCGTCCCAGCGGAGACCCAGTACTTC.

The CDR3 sequence: CASLDREAFRETQYF. The CDR3 DNA follows: TGTGCCAGCCTTGACAGGGAGGCATTCCGAGAGACCCAGTACTTC. This rearrangement joins TRBV7-9 to TRBJ2-5; the D gene is possibly TRBD1 (7 bases). The CDR3 extends over 15 amino acids. Trimming shortened V by 8 bases and J by 4 bases, and 20 bases separated the two germline ends. Per germline, CDR1 SEHNR and CDR2 FQNEAQ (reference sequence).

This clonotype was counted at least ten times. V and J are TRBV24-1 and TRBJ2-7, with D possibly TRBD1 on 6 matching bases. This CDR3 contains 15 residues. Germline V gene lookup returns CDR1 KGHDR and CDR2 SFDVKD. V was trimmed by 3 bases and J by 0 bases, leaving 11 bases between them. The CDR3 protein is CATSDPTGSSYEQYF. CDR3 DNA: TGTGCCACCAGTGATCCCACAGGGAGCTCCTACGAGCAGTACTTC.

The chain uses TRBV5-1 and TRBJ2-5, with 10 bases fitting TRBD1. The CDR3 totals 15 residues. Trimming at V came to 4 bases and at J to 4 bases, leaving 7 bases not matched to a gene. The germline gives CDR1 SGHRS, CDR2 YFSETQ. CDR3 DNA sequence: TGCGCCAGCAGCCCTCGGACAGGGGGGGGAGAGACCCAGTACTTC. It specifies CASSPRTGGGETQYF.

The chain recombines TRBV25-1 with TRBJ1-6; D is possibly TRBD1 (6 bases). The germline gives CDR1 MGHDK, CDR2 SYGVNS. This CDR3 spans 14 amino acids. V was shortened by 5 bases and J by 7 bases, with 12 bases between the two germline ends. For the CDR3, the DNA is TGTGCCAGCAGTTGGGCAGGGGACAATTCACCCCTCCACTTT. Its translation is CASSWAGDNSPLHF.

This chain links TRBV12-3 or TRBV12-4 with TRBJ2-5; D tentatively fits TRBD1 or TRBD2 (7 bases each). The CDR3 extends over 15 amino acids. Trimming shortened V by 5 bases and J by 5 bases, and 18 bases separated the two germline ends. The CDR3 DNA sequence: TGTGCCAGCAGTGTTCAGGGGGGGGTTGGGGAGACCCAGTACTTC. Its translation: CASSVQGGVGETQYF.

This clonotype was seen ten or more times. V usage is TRBV7-3 and J usage is TRBJ2-6, with TRBD1 as a possible D gene (5 bases). V gave up 4 bases and J gave up 2 bases, with 18 bases separating them. The CDR3 runs to 18 residues. Germline V gene data show CDR1 as SGHTA and CDR2 as FQGTGA. CDR3 sequence (DNA): TGTGCCAGCAGCTCGACAGACCGCTACAGTGCTGGGGCCAACGTCCTGACTTTC. Residues: CASSSTDRYSAGANVLTF.

Many counts were recorded for this clonotype. The gene calls are TRBV9 and TRBJ2-2; no firm D call. The CDR3 sequence is 12 residues long. Looked up from germline, CDR1 is SGDLS and CDR2 is YYNGEE. The ends were cut back, 0 bases at V and 8 bases at J, with 5 bases in the middle. The CDR3, as DNA: TGTGCCAGCAGCGTAGTTAGGGGGGAGCTGTTTTTT. As protein: CASSVVRGELFF.

This clonotype was seen only a few times. The genes are TRBV2 and TRBJ1-3; TRBD1 agrees at 8 bases. The CDR3 totals 14 residues. CDR1 SNHLY and CDR2 FYNNEI come from the germline V gene. V was clipped by 5 bases and J by 8 bases; unmatched bases: 8. CDR3 sequence (DNA): TGTGCCAGCAGTTTGACAGGGGATGGCTACACCATATATTTT. Its translation is CASSLTGDGYTIYF.

Note on this clonotype: Possible read error: a much larger clone is one base away. DNA of the CDR3: TGCAGTGCTAGACACCGGGCGCACGACACCGGGGAGCTGTTTTTT. Its protein is CSARHRAHDTGELFF. The chain recombines TRBV20-1 with TRBJ2-2; D unresolved. Per germline, CDR1 DFQATT and CDR2 SNEGSKA (reference sequence). Trimming shortened V by 2 bases and J by 3 bases, and 13 bases separated the two germline ends. The CDR3 extends over 15 amino acids.

V usage is TRBV6-6 and J usage is TRBJ2-7; D not resolved. The V end was cut by 0 bases, the J end by 4 bases, with 7 bases between. Germline V CDR1 and CDR2: MNHNY, SVGAGI (reference sequence). This CDR3 spans 13 amino acids. This CDR3 reads CASSYSVGYEQYF. The CDR3 bases are TGTGCCAGCAGTTACTCGGTGGGTTACGAGCAGTACTTC.

DNA of the CDR3: TGTGCCAGCAGCTTAGCGCCCAGGGGTGGCGAGCAGTACTTC. Translation: CASSLAPRGGEQYF. The genes are TRBV7-9 and TRBJ2-7; perhaps TRBD1 as D (6 bases). V lost 0 bases and J lost 6, with 12 bases in between. Germline V CDR1 and CDR2: SEHNR, FQNEAQ (reference sequence). The CDR3 loop spans 14 amino acids. The whole variable domain, filled in from reference TRBV7-9 and TRBJ2-7, reads DTGVSQNPRHKITKRGQNVTFRCDPISEHNRLYWYRQTLGQGPEFLTYFQNEAQLEKSRLLSDRFSAERPKGSFSTLEIQRTEQGDSAMYLCASSLAPRGGEQYFGPGTRLTVT.

The chain joins TRBV29-1 to TRBJ2-7, with D possibly being TRBD2 (5 bases). This CDR3 has 13 residues. Germline V lookup: CDR1 SQVTM, CDR2 ANQGSEA. With 1 base removed from V and 1 base from J, the gap between germline ends came to 8 bases. The DNA of the CDR3 is TGCAGCGTTGAAGCCGCGGGTTCCTACGAGCAGTACTTC. Protein product: CSVEAAGSYEQYF.

This clonotype was seen a single time. V gene TRBV10-3 combines with J gene TRBJ2-6, with 10 bases lining up with TRBD1. This CDR3 contains 16 residues. From germline, CDR1 is ENHRY and CDR2 SYGVKD. V shed 5 bases, J shed 3 bases, and the junction held 4 bases outside the gene matches. CDR3 region: CAISTGQGNGANVLTF. DNA of the CDR3: TGTGCCATCAGTACGGGACAGGGGAATGGGGCCAACGTCCTGACTTTC.